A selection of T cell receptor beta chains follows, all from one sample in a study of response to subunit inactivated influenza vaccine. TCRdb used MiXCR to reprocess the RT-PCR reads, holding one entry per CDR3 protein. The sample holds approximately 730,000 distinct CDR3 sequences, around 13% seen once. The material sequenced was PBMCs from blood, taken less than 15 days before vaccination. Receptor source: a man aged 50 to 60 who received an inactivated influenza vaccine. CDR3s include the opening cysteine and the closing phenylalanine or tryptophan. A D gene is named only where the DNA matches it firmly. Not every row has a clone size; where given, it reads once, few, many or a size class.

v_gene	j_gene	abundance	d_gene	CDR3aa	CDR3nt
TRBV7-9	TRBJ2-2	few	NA	CASSFWGSTGELFF	TGTGCCAGCAGCTTTTGGGGCTCCACCGGGGAGCTGTTTTTT
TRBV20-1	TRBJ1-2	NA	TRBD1	CSARDSGTGLHGYTF	TGCAGTGCTAGAGATTCCGGGACAGGGCTTCATGGCTACACCTTC
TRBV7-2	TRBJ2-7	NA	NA	CASSPGGAGQVFYEQYF	TGTGCCAGCAGCCCGGGGGGGGCGGGACAGGTCTTCTACGAGCAGTACTTC
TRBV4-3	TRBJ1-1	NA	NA	CASSQEWWSTEAFF	TGCGCCAGCAGCCAAGAATGGTGGAGCACTGAAGCTTTCTTT
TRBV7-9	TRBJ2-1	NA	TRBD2	CASSVRGRAVNEQFF	TGTGCCAGCAGCGTCCGCGGGAGGGCCGTCAATGAGCAGTTCTTC
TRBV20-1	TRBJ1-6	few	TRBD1	CSARSAGQGNSPLHF	TGCAGTGCTAGATCAGCGGGACAGGGGAATTCACCCCTCCACTTT
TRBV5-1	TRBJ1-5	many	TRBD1	CASSFGTGVNQPQHF	TGCGCCAGCAGCTTTGGCACAGGGGTGAATCAGCCCCAGCATTTT
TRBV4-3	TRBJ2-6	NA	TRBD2	CASSQESGLAVGSGANVLTF	TGCGCCAGCAGCCAAGAGTCAGGACTAGCGGTAGGCTCTGGGGCCAACGTCCTGACTTTC
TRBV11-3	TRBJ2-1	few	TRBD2	CASSGAGGPNEQFF	TGTGCCAGCAGCGGAGCGGGGGGGCCCAATGAGCAGTTCTTC
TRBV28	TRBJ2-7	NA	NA	CASSLSVGRDEQYF	TGTGCCAGCAGTCTGTCGGTCGGGCGGGACGAGCAGTACTTC
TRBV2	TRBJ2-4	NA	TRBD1	CASRRDRENIQYF	TGTGCCAGCAGAAGGGACAGGGAAAACATTCAGTACTTC
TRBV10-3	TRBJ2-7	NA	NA	CAISDTESYEQYF	TGTGCCATCAGTGATACAGAAAGCTACGAGCAGTACTTC
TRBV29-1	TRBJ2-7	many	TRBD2	CSVISAGRGEQYF	TGCAGCGTAATTTCAGCGGGGCGCGGGGAGCAGTACTTC
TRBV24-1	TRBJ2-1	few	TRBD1	CATMRGQGFEQFF	TGTGCCACCATGAGGGGGCAAGGGTTTGAGCAGTTCTTC
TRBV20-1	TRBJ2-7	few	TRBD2	CSAVGLAGVWEQYF	TGCAGTGCTGTGGGACTAGCGGGAGTCTGGGAGCAGTACTTC
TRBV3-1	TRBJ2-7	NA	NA	CASRNGGRNEQYF	TGTGCCAGCAGGAATGGGGGCCGGAACGAGCAGTACTTC
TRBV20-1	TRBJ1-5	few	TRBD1	CSASGQGSSQPQHF	TGCAGTGCTTCCGGACAGGGGTCGAGTCAGCCCCAGCATTTT
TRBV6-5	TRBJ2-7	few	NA	CASSYSDAGTYEQYF	TGTGCCAGCAGTTACTCGGATGCAGGCACCTACGAGCAGTACTTC
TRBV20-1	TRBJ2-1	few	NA	CSASVPGLEQFF	TGCAGTGCTAGCGTCCCGGGGTTGGAGCAGTTCTTC
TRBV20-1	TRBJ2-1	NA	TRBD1	CSGRGQGVSYNEQFF	TGCAGTGGCCGGGGACAGGGAGTGTCCTACAATGAGCAGTTCTTC
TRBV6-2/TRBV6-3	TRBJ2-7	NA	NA	CASSYSSNEQYF	TGTGCCAGCAGTTACTCATCGAACGAGCAGTACTTC
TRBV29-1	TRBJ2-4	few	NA	CSVEDRAAKNIQYF	TGCAGCGTTGAAGACAGGGCTGCCAAAAACATTCAGTACTTC
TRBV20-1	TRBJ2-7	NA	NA	CSAQPLDGGGLLEQYF	TGCAGTGCCCAACCCCTGGACGGAGGTGGGCTCCTAGAGCAGTACTTC
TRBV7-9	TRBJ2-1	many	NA	CASSLVQGSEQFF	TGTGCCAGCAGCTTGGTCCAGGGTAGCGAGCAGTTCTTC
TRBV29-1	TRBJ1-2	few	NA	CSAGERANYGYTF	TGCAGCGCGGGTGAGCGAGCTAACTATGGCTACACCTTC
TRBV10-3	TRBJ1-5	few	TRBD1	CAIRGDRGNQPQHF	TGTGCCATCAGGGGGGACAGGGGTAATCAGCCCCAGCATTTT
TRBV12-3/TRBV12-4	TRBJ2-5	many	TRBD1	CASSLGQTKETQYF	TGTGCCAGCAGTTTGGGACAGACTAAAGAGACCCAGTACTTC
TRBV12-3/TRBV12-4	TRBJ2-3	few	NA	CASSPIGVTDTQYF	TGTGCCAGCAGTCCCATCGGGGTCACAGATACGCAGTATTTT
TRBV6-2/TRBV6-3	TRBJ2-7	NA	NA	CASSPLGGAYEQYF	TGTGCCAGCAGTCCACTCGGGGGAGCCTACGAGCAGTACTTC
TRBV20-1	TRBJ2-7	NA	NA	CSASKAGVSYEQYF	TGCAGTGCTAGTAAGGCAGGGGTTTCCTACGAGCAGTACTTC
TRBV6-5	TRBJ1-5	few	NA	CASSYSRVQPQHF	TGTGCCAGCAGTTACTCGAGAGTTCAGCCCCAGCATTTT
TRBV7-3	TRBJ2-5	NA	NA	CASSPHPLETQYF	TGTGCCAGCAGCCCACACCCTCTAGAGACCCAGTACTTC
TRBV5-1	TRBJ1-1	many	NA	CASSLGALNTEAFF	TGCGCCAGCAGCTTGGGGGCTCTGAACACTGAAGCTTTCTTT
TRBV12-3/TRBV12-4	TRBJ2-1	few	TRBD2	CASSFAGGYPGDEQFF	TGTGCCAGCAGTTTTGCGGGAGGCTATCCTGGGGATGAGCAGTTCTTC
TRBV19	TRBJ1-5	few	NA	CASSIYEVGRPQHF	TGTGCCAGTAGTATCTATGAGGTCGGTCGGCCCCAGCATTTT
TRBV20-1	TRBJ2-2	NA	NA	CSARDRGFRGELFF	TGCAGTGCTCGAGACAGAGGATTTCGGGGGGAGCTGTTTTTT
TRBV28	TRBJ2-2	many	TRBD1	CASSKMTGGYTGELFF	TGTGCCAGCAGTAAAATGACAGGGGGATACACCGGGGAGCTGTTTTTT
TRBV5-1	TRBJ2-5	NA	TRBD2	CASSPGTSGRIQETQYF	TGCGCCAGCAGCCCGGGGACTAGCGGGAGAATTCAGGAGACCCAGTACTTC
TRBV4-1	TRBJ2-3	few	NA	CASSHFVGVATDTQYF	TGCGCCAGCAGCCATTTTGTAGGAGTGGCAACAGATACGCAGTATTTT
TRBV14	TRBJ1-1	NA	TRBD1	CASSQGSFIRGRGAFF	TGTGCCAGCAGCCAAGGATCATTTATCAGGGGGCGCGGAGCTTTCTTT
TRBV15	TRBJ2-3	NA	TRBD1	CATSTYYSGTEPTDTQYF	TGTGCCACCAGCACCTACTACTCCGGGACAGAGCCCACAGATACGCAGTATTTT
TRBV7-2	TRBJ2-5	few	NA	CASTRLRVVGETQYF	TGTGCCAGCACCCGACTCAGGGTTGTGGGAGAGACCCAGTACTTC
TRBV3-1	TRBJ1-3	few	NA	CASSQMEVAGNTIYF	TGTGCCAGCAGCCAAATGGAGGTGGCTGGAAACACCATATATTTT
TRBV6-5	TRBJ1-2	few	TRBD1	CASSSRQGLGYGYTF	TGTGCCAGCAGTTCGAGACAGGGGTTAGGCTATGGCTACACCTTC
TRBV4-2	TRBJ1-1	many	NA	CASSQELGRIMNTEAFF	TGTGCCAGCAGCCAAGAATTGGGCAGAATTATGAACACTGAAGCTTTCTTT
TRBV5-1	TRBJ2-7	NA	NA	CASSSYEGSEQYF	TGCGCCAGCAGCTCTTATGAGGGTTCCGAGCAGTACTTC
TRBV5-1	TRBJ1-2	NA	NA	CASSAGTGGQYGYTF	TGCGCCAGCAGTGCCGGGACCGGAGGGCAGTACGGCTACACCTTC
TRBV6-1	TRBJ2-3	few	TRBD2	CATGRGGAADTQYF	TGTGCCACCGGCCGGGGGGGAGCGGCAGATACGCAGTATTTT
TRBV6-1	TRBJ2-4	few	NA	CASSKRRTVNSNIQYF	TGTGCCAGCAGTAAGCGACGGACAGTGAATTCGAACATTCAGTACTTC